These 26 T cell receptor beta chains originate from one sample sequenced in a study of T cell changes during pregnancy in multiple sclerosis. Sequencing was performed with immunoSEQ multiplex PCR; in TCRdb, only in-frame clones are kept and a portion is missing. The repertoire includes tens of thousands of clones, 93% of them detected once, and about 2.5% sits in the top ten. The sample here was peripheral blood, taken in the second trimester of pregnancy. The receptors here all came from a female donor with multiple sclerosis, enrolled in a pregnancy study.

This clone has just one count. The chain employs TRBV25-1 and TRBJ2-5; 9 nucleotides match TRBD1. The CDR3 has 16 amino acids. CDR1 and CDR2 (germline): MGHDK, SYGVNS. V trimming: 1 base; J trimming: 4 bases; junction bases outside the gene matches: 7. CDR3 DNA sequence: TGTGCCAGCAGTGAATTGGGACAGGGAGGAGGAGAGACCCAGTACTTC. Amino acid sequence: CASSELGQGGGETQYF.

CDR3 sequence: CASSHLGDWFF. CDR3 bases: TGCGCCAGCAGCCACTTGGGGGACTGGTTCTTC. V and J are TRBV4-1 and TRBJ2-1, with D tentatively TRBD2 (6 bases). The CDR3 extends over 11 amino acids. Germline V CDR1 and CDR2: MGHRA, YSYEKL. V lost 3 bases to trimming and J lost 15 bases, with 12 bases between them.

This clone was detected once. The chain uses TRBV2 and TRBJ1-3, with TRBD1 matching 8 bases. CDR3 size: 14 residues. Germline CDR1 and CDR2: SNHLY and FYNNEI. V was clipped by 7 bases and J by 3 bases; unmatched bases: 5. CDR3 nucleotides: TGTGCCAGCAACCCGACAGGGGTTGGAAACACCATATATTTT. As protein: CASNPTGVGNTIYF. The variable domain in full, completed from reference TRBV2 and TRBJ1-3, reads EPEVTQTPSHQVTQMGQEVILRCVPISNHLYFYWYRQILGQKVEFLVSFYNNEISEKSEIFDDQFSVERPDGSNFTLKIRSTKLEDSAMYFCASNPTGVGNTIYFGEGSWLTVV.

V usage is TRBV27 and J usage is TRBJ1-2, with D possibly being TRBD1 (6 bases). Germline V gene sequence: CDR1 MNHEY, CDR2 SMNVEV (reference sequence). The CDR3 has 17 amino acids. V lost 0 bases to trimming and J lost 4 bases, with 18 bases between them. CDR3 in amino acids: CASSLSALQGQVYGYTF. CDR3 sequence (DNA): TGTGCCAGCAGTTTATCGGCCCTCCAGGGGCAGGTCTATGGCTACACCTTC.

This rearrangement joins TRBV20-1 to TRBJ1-2; no definite D call. V gave up 3 bases and J gave up 4 bases, with 6 bases separating them. The CDR3 extends over 11 amino acids. Germline CDR1 is DFQATT and CDR2 is SNEGSKA (reference sequence). CDR3 residues: CSASEGYGYTF. The CDR3 region has the DNA TGCAGTGCTAGTGAGGGCTATGGCTACACCTTC.

The V and J genes are TRBV7-9 and TRBJ2-3, with D perhaps matching TRBD1 (5 bases). The V end lost 4 bases, the J end lost 5 bases, and 16 bases lay between the germline ends. Germline loops: CDR1 SEHNR, CDR2 FQNEAQ (reference sequence). This CDR3 has 15 residues. The CDR3 reads CASSSDIRFGDTQYF. Here the CDR3 DNA reads TGTGCCAGCAGCTCGGACATTAGATTTGGAGATACGCAGTATTTT.

The chain uses TRBV6-1 and TRBJ2-7, with D possibly matching TRBD2 (6 bases). The CDR3 is 12 residues long. The V gene lost 5 bases and the J gene lost 6 bases, with 11 bases spanning the gap. The germline CDR1 and CDR2 sequences are MNHNS and SASEGT. The CDR3 coding sequence is TGTGCCAGCAGTTCCTCAGCGGGCGAGCAGTACTTC. Translated: CASSSSAGEQYF.

The rearrangement links TRBV7-9 to TRBJ1-1, with 7 bases identical to TRBD1. The CDR3 runs 17 residues. J gave up 1 base and V 5 bases, and 13 bases lay outside the gene matches. Per germline, CDR1 SEHNR and CDR2 FQNEAQ (reference sequence). CDR3 amino acids: CASSRIRTGTENTEAFF. DNA of the CDR3: TGTGCCAGCAGCCGAATCCGGACCGGGACAGAGAACACTGAAGCTTTCTTT.

The V gene is TRBV4-1, the J gene TRBJ2-3, with TRBD2 as a possible D gene (6 bases). CDR1 is MGHRA, CDR2 YSYEKL, per germline. This CDR3 is built from 17 residues. The V end lost 4 bases, the J end lost 4 bases, and 21 bases lay between the germline ends. Here the CDR3 reads CASSPGGGGGDPDTQYF. The CDR3 bases are TGCGCCAGCAGCCCCGGTGGTGGAGGAGGGGACCCAGATACGCAGTATTTT.

V is TRBV9 and J is TRBJ2-5; D remains unclear. Germline CDR1 SGDLS, CDR2 YYNGEE. V was cut by 0 bases and J by 3 bases, with 9 bases left in between. The CDR3 spans 14 residues. CDR3 nucleotide sequence: TGTGCCAGCAGCGTAGTTCCTCGAGAAGAGACCCAGTACTTC. It encodes CASSVVPREETQYF.

J is TRBJ1-2 and V is TRBV6-5, with D perhaps TRBD1 (6 bases). The CDR3 has 15 amino acids. In germline, CDR1 is MNHEY, CDR2 SVGAGI. V dropped 0 bases and J dropped 6 bases, with 14 bases sitting between them. The CDR3 DNA follows: TGTGCCAGCAGTTACTCCTTGCACAGGGTTGATGGCTACACCTTC. Its protein is CASSYSLHRVDGYTF.

The gene calls are TRBV6-1 and TRBJ1-5, with TRBD1 identical over 8 bases. Germline CDR1 is MNHNS and CDR2 is SASEGT. The V and J ends lost 3 bases and 2 bases, in that order; junction bases with no gene match: 6. The CDR3 contains 16 residues. The CDR3 region is CASSDWTGLRNQPQHF. In DNA form, the CDR3 reads TGTGCCAGCAGTGATTGGACAGGGCTCCGCAATCAGCCCCAGCATTTT.

This clone was seen once. The J gene is TRBJ1-2, the V gene TRBV11-2; 10 bases are a match to TRBD1. CDR3 length: 15 amino acids. Germline V CDR1 and CDR2: SGHAT, FQNNGV. V gave up 3 bases and J gave up 8 bases; unmatched junction bases: 9. CDR3 residues: CASSFPGQGMRGYTF. The CDR3 region has the DNA TGTGCCAGCAGCTTTCCGGGACAGGGGATGCGGGGCTACACCTTC.

The chain is built from TRBV11-3 and TRBJ2-3; 8 nucleotides match TRBD1. The V and J ends lost 6 bases and 0 bases, in that order; junction bases with no gene match: 5. The CDR3 is 15 amino acids. Germline-derived CDR1 and CDR2 are SGHNT and YENEEA. The CDR3, as DNA: TGTGCCAGCAGACTCACAGGGGGAAGCACAGATACGCAGTATTTT. Translating gives CASRLTGGSTDTQYF.

The V gene is TRBV2, the J gene TRBJ2-7; 7 positions match TRBD1. Germline CDR1 SNHLY, CDR2 FYNNEI. This CDR3 is built from 14 residues. With 3 bases clipped from V and 4 bases from J, the junction kept 6 bases outside the gene matches. The CDR3 here is CASSEITGEYEQYF. CDR3 sequence (DNA): TGTGCCAGCAGTGAGATTACAGGGGAATACGAGCAGTACTTC. The full variable domain, rest sourced from reference TRBV2 and TRBJ2-7, is EPEVTQTPSHQVTQMGQEVILRCVPISNHLYFYWYRQILGQKVEFLVSFYNNEISEKSEIFDDQFSVERPDGSNFTLKIRSTKLEDSAMYFCASSEITGEYEQYFGPGTRLTVT.

The genes are TRBV12-5 and TRBJ1-3, with no clear D. This CDR3 region has 17 residues. Looked up from germline, CDR1 is LGHNT and CDR2 is FRNRAP. V lost 0 bases and J 4 bases, leaving 16 bases between the germline ends. Written as DNA, the CDR3 is TGTGCTAGTGGTTTGGTAATCGAGGGTCTAGCGGGAAACACCATATATTTT. Protein product: CASGLVIEGLAGNTIYF.

The chain links TRBV5-4 to TRBJ1-2; no definite D call. The germline V gene encodes CDR1 SGHNT and CDR2 YYREEE (reference sequence). The V end lost 0 bases, the J end lost 5 bases, and 11 bases lay between the germline ends. The CDR3 sequence is 14 residues long. CDR3 residues: CASSLDASGYGYTF. DNA for the CDR3: TGTGCCAGCAGCTTGGACGCGTCGGGGTATGGCTACACCTTC.

The chain joins TRBV10-3 to TRBJ2-1; a possible D gene is TRBD2 (6 bases). Germline V gene sequence: CDR1 ENHRY, CDR2 SYGVKD. The CDR3 sequence is 13 residues long. Trimming pared 6 bases from V and 5 bases from J, leaving 11 bases between. The CDR3, as DNA: TGTGCCATCAGGGGAGGAGGGGACAATGAGCAGTTCTTC. It codes for CAIRGGGDNEQFF.

This rearrangement joins TRBV12-5 to TRBJ2-5; 10 bases fit TRBD2. The CDR3 has 14 residues. Germline lookup yields CDR1 LGHNT and CDR2 FRNRAP. J was trimmed by 5 bases and V by 4 bases; bases with no gene match: 4. The CDR3 sequence is CASGYLAGVETQYF. CDR3 nucleotides: TGTGCTAGTGGTTACCTAGCGGGGGTGGAGACCCAGTACTTC.

The rearrangement joins TRBV6-6 to TRBJ1-2, with 7 bases lining up with TRBD1. Unmatched junction bases numbered 12, after V lost 9 bases and J lost 8 bases. The V gene's germline CDR1 is MNHNY and CDR2 SVGAGI (reference sequence). This CDR3 comprises 13 residues. The CDR3: CASHRQGGEGYTF. The CDR3 nucleotides are TGTGCCAGTCATCGACAGGGTGGGGAGGGCTACACCTTC.

CDR3 sequence (DNA): TGCAGCGCTGTAGCACACGGGGCGGGGGAGCAGTACTTC. This encodes CSAVAHGAGEQYF. This chain joins TRBV29-1 and TRBJ2-7, with D possibly TRBD2 on 6 matching bases. CDR3 length: 13 residues. The ends were cut back, 7 bases at V and 7 bases at J, with 20 bases in the middle. Germline V lookup: CDR1 SQVTM, CDR2 ANQGSEA.

This clone was picked up one time. The chain has TRBV7-9 and TRBJ1-1; no clear D gene. The germline V gene has CDR1 SEHNR and CDR2 FQNEAQ (reference sequence). The CDR3 is 13 residues long. V was clipped by 1 base and J by 4 bases, with 7 bases between them. The CDR3 nucleotides read TGTGCCAGCAGCTTAGGCGGGAGCACTGAAGCTTTCTTT. Its protein is CASSLGGSTEAFF.

The V gene is TRBV4-2, the J gene TRBJ1-6; D gene unclear. CDR1 and CDR2 from the germline V gene are LGHNA and YNFKEQ. The CDR3 sequence is 17 residues long. V was cut by 0 bases and J by 0 bases, with 9 bases left in between. The CDR3 here is CASSQELRHSYNSPLHF. The CDR3 nucleotides are TGTGCCAGCAGCCAAGAACTTCGTCACTCCTATAATTCACCCCTCCACTTT.

J is TRBJ2-5 and V is TRBV30; 9 bases are a match to TRBD2. This CDR3 is built from 16 residues. Trimming took 0 bases from V and 2 from J; bases not matched to a gene: 7. Germline assignment: CDR1 GTSNPN and CDR2 SVGIG (reference sequence). The chain's CDR3 is CAWSVLASGAQETQYF. CDR3 DNA sequence: TGTGCCTGGAGTGTACTGGCTAGCGGGGCTCAAGAGACCCAGTACTTC. Full variable domain (rest looked up from reference TRBV30 and TRBJ2-5): SQTIHQWPATLVQPVGSPLSLECTVEGTSNPNLYWYRQAAGRGLQLLFYSVGIGQISSEVPQNLSASRPQDRQFILSSKKLLLSDSGFYLCAWSVLASGAQETQYFGPGTRLLVL.

The chain couples TRBV2 to TRBJ2-1, with 12 positions matching TRBD2. Germline assignment: CDR1 SNHLY and CDR2 FYNNEI. This CDR3 is 18 amino acids long. With 2 bases clipped from V and 4 bases from J, the junction kept 9 bases outside the gene matches. Written as DNA, the CDR3 is TGTGCCAGCAGTGAATTGTGGGCTAGCGGGGGGGAGTACAATGAGCAGTTCTTC. As protein: CASSELWASGGEYNEQFF.

The chain uses TRBV21-1 and TRBJ2-2; TRBD1, as called in the table, went unchecked against the DNA. TRBV21-1 is a recognized pseudogene. CDR3 length equals 15 residues. CDR3 region: CASSTGTGDIGELFF. The CDR3, as DNA: TGTGCCAGCAGCACCGGGACAGGGGACATTGGGGAGCTGTTTTTT.